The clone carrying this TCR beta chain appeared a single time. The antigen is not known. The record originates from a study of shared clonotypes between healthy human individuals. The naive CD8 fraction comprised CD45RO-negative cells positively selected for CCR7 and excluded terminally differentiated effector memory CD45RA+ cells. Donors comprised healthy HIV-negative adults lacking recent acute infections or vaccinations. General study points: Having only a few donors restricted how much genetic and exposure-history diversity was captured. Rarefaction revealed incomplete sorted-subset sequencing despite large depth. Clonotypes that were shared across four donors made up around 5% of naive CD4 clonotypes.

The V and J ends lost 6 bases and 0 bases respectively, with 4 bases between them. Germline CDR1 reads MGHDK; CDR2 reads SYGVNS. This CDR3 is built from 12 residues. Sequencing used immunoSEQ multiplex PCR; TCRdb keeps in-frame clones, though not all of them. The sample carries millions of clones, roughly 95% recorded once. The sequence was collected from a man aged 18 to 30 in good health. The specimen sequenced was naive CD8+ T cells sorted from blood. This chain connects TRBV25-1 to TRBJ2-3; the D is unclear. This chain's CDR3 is CASRKSTDTQYF. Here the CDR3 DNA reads TGTGCCAGCAGAAAAAGCACAGATACGCAGTATTTT. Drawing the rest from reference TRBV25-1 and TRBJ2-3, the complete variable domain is EADIYQTPRYLVIGTGKKITLECSQTMGHDKMYWYQQDPGMELHLIHYSYGVNSTEKGDLSSESTVSRIRTEHFPLTLESARPSHTSQYLCASRKSTDTQYFGPGTRLTVL.